The rows below give T cell receptor beta chains drawn from one sample of a study of blood T cell repertoires in COVID-19. TCRdb's table, derived via immunoSEQ multiplex PCR, lists solely in-frame clones and lacks some. The table has around 230,000 clones, around nine tenths seen once. The material sequenced was PBMCs or T cells enriched from blood (not recorded which). Receptors originate from a woman in her twenties or thirties with acute COVID-19. The CDR3 runs from the conserved cysteine through the conserved F or W. Fields, in order: clone size, D gene, J gene, V gene, CDR3 protein, CDR3 DNA. D genes are given only for firm matches. Size values are once, few and many counts, or a class for expanded clones, and some rows have none.

clone_size: once; d_call: -; j_call: TRBJ1-2; v_call: TRBV7-9; cdr3_aa: CASSYPRRGGYTF; cdr3_nt: TGTGCCAGCAGCTACCCCCGACGGGGTGGCTACACCTTC
clone_size: -; d_call: -; j_call: TRBJ1-3; v_call: TRBV4-1; cdr3_aa: CASSQSTGNTIYF; cdr3_nt: TGCGCCAGCAGCCAAAGCACTGGAAACACCATATATTTT
clone_size: -; d_call: -; j_call: TRBJ1-4; v_call: TRBV19; cdr3_aa: CASSIGGEKLFF; cdr3_nt: TGTGCCAGTAGTATAGGAGGGGAAAAACTGTTTTTT
clone_size: -; d_call: TRBD1; j_call: TRBJ1-5; v_call: TRBV7-2; cdr3_aa: CASSLGGQGNQPQHF; cdr3_nt: TGTGCCAGCAGCTTAGGGGGACAGGGCAATCAGCCCCAGCATTTT
clone_size: -; d_call: -; j_call: TRBJ2-1; v_call: TRBV7-2; cdr3_aa: CASSPLLAYAEQFF; cdr3_nt: TGTGCCAGCAGCCCCCTCCTAGCGTATGCTGAGCAGTTCTTC
clone_size: once; d_call: -; j_call: TRBJ1-1; v_call: TRBV5-6; cdr3_aa: CASSLVAGYTEAFF; cdr3_nt: TGTGCCAGCAGCTTGGTGGCAGGGTACACTGAAGCTTTCTTT
clone_size: -; d_call: -; j_call: TRBJ1-2; v_call: TRBV30; cdr3_aa: CAWSVSNYGYTF; cdr3_nt: TGTGCCTGGAGTGTAAGCAACTATGGCTACACCTTC
clone_size: -; d_call: -; j_call: TRBJ2-1; v_call: TRBV4-1; cdr3_aa: CASSQDAGSYNEQFF; cdr3_nt: TGCGCCAGCAGCCAAGACGCGGGATCCTACAATGAGCAGTTCTTC
clone_size: -; d_call: -; j_call: TRBJ2-1; v_call: TRBV7-2; cdr3_aa: CASTQGQGFYNEQFF; cdr3_nt: TGTGCCAGCACCCAGGGGCAGGGGTTTTACAATGAGCAGTTCTTC
clone_size: -; d_call: -; j_call: TRBJ1-2; v_call: TRBV18; cdr3_aa: CASSPDRSRTNYGYTF; cdr3_nt: TGTGCCAGCTCACCAGACAGGAGCAGGACCAACTATGGCTACACCTTC
clone_size: -; d_call: TRBD2; j_call: TRBJ2-1; v_call: TRBV24-1; cdr3_aa: CATSETGGGRNNEQFF; cdr3_nt: TGTGCCACCAGTGAAACCGGGGGGGGGCGAAACAATGAGCAGTTCTTC
clone_size: -; d_call: -; j_call: TRBJ2-2; v_call: TRBV14; cdr3_aa: CASSQEHNTGELFF; cdr3_nt: TGTGCCAGCAGCCAAGAACATAACACCGGGGAGCTGTTTTTT
clone_size: -; d_call: -; j_call: TRBJ1-2; v_call: TRBV5-1; cdr3_aa: CASSLSKGSYGYTF; cdr3_nt: TGCGCCAGCAGCTTGTCCAAGGGGTCCTATGGCTACACCTTC
clone_size: -; d_call: -; j_call: TRBJ1-4; v_call: TRBV19; cdr3_aa: CASTILSGTNEKLFF; cdr3_nt: TGTGCCAGTACCATTTTGTCGGGGACTAATGAAAAACTGTTTTTT
clone_size: -; d_call: TRBD1; j_call: TRBJ1-3; v_call: TRBV4-3; cdr3_aa: CASSQASGQGNTIYF; cdr3_nt: TGCGCCAGCAGCCAAGCGTCGGGACAGGGGAACACCATATATTTT
clone_size: -; d_call: -; j_call: TRBJ1-3; v_call: TRBV28; cdr3_aa: CASRTSSGHSGNTIYF; cdr3_nt: TGTGCCAGCAGAACATCCTCAGGGCACTCTGGAAACACCATATATTTT
clone_size: -; d_call: -; j_call: TRBJ1-5; v_call: TRBV11-2; cdr3_aa: CASSPPGLNQPQHF; cdr3_nt: TGTGCCAGCAGCCCCCCGGGACTAAATCAGCCCCAGCATTTT
clone_size: -; d_call: -; j_call: TRBJ2-3; v_call: TRBV27; cdr3_aa: CASSLNRPGTDTQYF; cdr3_nt: TGTGCCAGCAGTTTAAATCGTCCAGGGACAGATACGCAGTATTTT
clone_size: -; d_call: TRBD2; j_call: TRBJ2-7; v_call: TRBV3-1/TRBV3-2; cdr3_aa: CASSQGEGRISYEQYF; cdr3_nt: TGTGCCAGCAGCCAAGGGGAGGGGAGGATTTCCTACGAGCAGTACTTC
clone_size: -; d_call: -; j_call: TRBJ2-2; v_call: TRBV7-3; cdr3_aa: CASSDAGRELFF; cdr3_nt: TGTGCCAGCAGCGACGCCGGGAGGGAGCTGTTTTTT
clone_size: -; d_call: TRBD1; j_call: TRBJ2-7; v_call: TRBV15; cdr3_aa: CATSRPGQGYYEQYF; cdr3_nt: TGTGCCACCAGCAGGCCGGGACAGGGATACTACGAGCAGTACTTC
clone_size: few; d_call: -; j_call: TRBJ1-4; v_call: TRBV6-2/TRBV6-3; cdr3_aa: CASSSNRIRNEKLFF; cdr3_nt: TGTGCCAGCAGTAGCAACAGGATTAGGAATGAAAAACTGTTTTTT
clone_size: -; d_call: TRBD1; j_call: TRBJ1-5; v_call: TRBV28; cdr3_aa: CASSFAVLTGGRQPQHF; cdr3_nt: TGTGCCAGCAGTTTCGCCGTCTTGACAGGGGGCAGGCAGCCCCAGCATTTT
clone_size: once; d_call: -; j_call: TRBJ1-2; v_call: TRBV14; cdr3_aa: CASSQARANYGYTF; cdr3_nt: TGTGCCAGCAGCCAAGCCAGGGCTAACTATGGCTACACCTTC
clone_size: -; d_call: TRBD1; j_call: TRBJ1-2; v_call: TRBV7-2; cdr3_aa: CASSARQGATHGYTF; cdr3_nt: TGTGCCAGCAGCGCCCGACAGGGGGCGACACACGGCTACACCTTC
clone_size: -; d_call: -; j_call: TRBJ1-4; v_call: TRBV19; cdr3_aa: CASSRQDRSTTNEKLFF; cdr3_nt: TGTGCCAGTAGCCGGCAAGACAGAAGTACAACTAATGAAAAACTGTTTTTT
clone_size: -; d_call: -; j_call: TRBJ1-6; v_call: TRBV6-5; cdr3_aa: CASRGQNSPLHF; cdr3_nt: TGTGCCAGCCGAGGGCAGAATTCACCCCTCCACTTT
clone_size: -; d_call: -; j_call: TRBJ2-2; v_call: TRBV7-6; cdr3_aa: CASSDRRRANTGELFF; cdr3_nt: TGTGCCAGCAGCGACCGGAGGAGGGCGAACACCGGGGAGCTGTTTTTT